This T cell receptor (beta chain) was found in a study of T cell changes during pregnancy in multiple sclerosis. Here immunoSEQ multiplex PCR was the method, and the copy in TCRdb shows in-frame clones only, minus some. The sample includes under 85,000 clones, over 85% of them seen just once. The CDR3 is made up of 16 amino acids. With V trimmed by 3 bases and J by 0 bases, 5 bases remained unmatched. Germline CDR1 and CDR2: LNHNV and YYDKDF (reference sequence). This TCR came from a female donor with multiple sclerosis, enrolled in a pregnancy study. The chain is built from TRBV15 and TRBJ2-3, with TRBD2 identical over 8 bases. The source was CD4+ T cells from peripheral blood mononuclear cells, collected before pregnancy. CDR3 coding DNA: TGTGCCACCAGCAGGGGGGCGGGGGGCAGCACAGATACGCAGTATTTT. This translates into CATSRGAGGSTDTQYF.